These 23 T cell receptor beta chains came from one sample sequenced in a study of T cells in Graves' hyperthyroidism and ophthalmopathy (dated by TCRdb to between 2017 and 2020). Library creation used multiplex PCR. The data were produced on an Illumina HiSeq 2000. The TCR beta CDR3 regions were amplified from RNA transcripts. The first round of RT-PCR for the TCR CDR3 was performed with the HTBI primer set and the Qiagen OneStep RT-PCR kit. TCRdb cleaned the public reads at Q25 with fastp, built clones with MiXCR and kept in-frame beta chains. Rows merge per CDR3 protein into single entries with the most common DNA and genes. This sample comprises hundreds of thousands of distinct CDR3 sequences, roughly 16% of them detected only once. About 3.8% of the sample is taken by the ten largest. What was sequenced was blood. The source is a woman aged 30 to 39 with Graves' hyperthyroidism.

This clonotype has ten or more counts. V gene TRBV12-3 or TRBV12-4 combines with J gene TRBJ2-1, with D tentatively TRBD1 or TRBD2 (5 bases each). The CDR3 is 13 residues long. With 6 bases removed from V and 4 bases from J, the gap between germline ends came to 10 bases. This CDR3 reads CASRSGRYNEQFF. CDR3 sequence (DNA): TGTGCCAGCAGGTCGGGACGGTACAATGAGCAGTTCTTC.

This clonotype appeared many times. The gene calls are TRBV7-2 and TRBJ2-1, with D unresolved. The CDR3 extends over 15 amino acids. Looked up from germline, CDR1 is SGHTA and CDR2 is FQGNSA. V was trimmed by 5 bases and J by 0 bases, leaving 11 bases between them. The CDR3 sequence is CASSNILSSYNEQFF. CDR3 coding DNA: TGTGCCAGCAGCAACATCCTCAGCTCCTACAATGAGCAGTTCTTC.

Comment on this clonotype: One base away lies a much larger clone, so this may be a sequencing read error. The chain joins TRBV6-1 to TRBJ1-2; D might be TRBD1 (6 bases). The CDR3 totals 14 residues. V lost 4 bases to trimming and J lost 2 bases, with 11 bases between them. CDR1 and CDR2 (germline): MNHNS, SASEGT. CDR3 nucleotides: TGTGCCAGCAGTGCATCGGACAGAAACTATGGCTACACCTTC. It encodes CASSASDRNYGYTF.

Notes on this clonotype: A read error may explain this, as a much larger clone is one base away. The chain couples TRBV7-2 to TRBJ2-1; D might be TRBD1 or TRBD2, each matching 5 bases. The CDR3 loop spans 15 amino acids. From germline, CDR1 is SGHTA and CDR2 FQGNSA. The CDR3 nucleotides are TGTGCCAGCAGCTCCGGGACCCAAGGGTACAAGGAGCAGTTCTTC. Translating gives CASSSGTQGYKEQFF.

This clonotype was seen only a few times. V and J are TRBV6-1 and TRBJ1-5; D is possibly TRBD1 (5 bases). CDR3 length: 15 residues. Trimming left V 3 bases short and J 0 bases short, with 9 bases between. CDR1 is MNHNS and CDR2 is SASEGT in the germline V gene. CDR3 DNA: TGTGCCAGCAGTGATTGGGGGTATAGCAATCAGCCCCAGCATTTT. Amino acids: CASSDWGYSNQPQHF.

The table lists this clonotype with many counts. The chain recombines TRBV28 with TRBJ2-5; no firm D call. The CDR3 sequence is 14 residues long. In germline, CDR1 is MDHEN, CDR2 SYDVKM. Trimming pared 10 bases from V and 0 bases from J, leaving 15 bases between. CDR3 sequence: CATKLADNQETQYF. The CDR3 DNA sequence: TGTGCCACCAAACTGGCAGATAACCAAGAGACCCAGTACTTC. The full variable domain, with the rest looked up from reference TRBV28 and TRBJ2-5, is DVKVTQSSRYLVKRTGEKVFLECVQDMDHENMFWYRQDPGLGLRLIYFSYDVKMKEKGDIPEGYSVSREKKERFSLILESASTNQTSMYLCATKLADNQETQYFGPGTRLLVL.

This clonotype was seen at least ten times. V is TRBV28 and J is TRBJ2-4; tentatively, D is TRBD1 (5 bases). The germline V gene has CDR1 MDHEN and CDR2 SYDVKM. V was cut by 2 bases and J by 0 bases, with 17 bases left in between. The CDR3 runs 18 residues. CDR3 sequence: CASSLLVTGRLAKNIQYF. CDR3 DNA sequence: TGTGCCAGCAGTTTACTCGTCACAGGACGGCTAGCCAAAAACATTCAGTACTTC.

At least ten counts were recorded for this clonotype. The chain has TRBV2 and TRBJ2-1, with 14 bases fitting TRBD2. Germline V gene sequence: CDR1 SNHLY, CDR2 FYNNEI. With V trimmed by 7 bases and J by 4 bases, 3 bases remained unmatched. The CDR3 runs 15 residues. CDR3 bases: TGTGCCAGCACCCGGACTAGCGGGAGGTACAATGAGCAGTTCTTC. This encodes CASTRTSGRYNEQFF.

The V call is TRBV11-2, the J call TRBJ1-2, with 7 bases that match TRBD1. The CDR3 loop spans 13 amino acids. Trimming cost V 2 bases and J 7 bases; bases outside gene matches: 4. CDR1 and CDR2 (germline): SGHAT, FQNNGV. The CDR3 loop reads CASSLQGGVGYTF. CDR3 in DNA: TGTGCCAGCAGCTTACAGGGGGGGGTTGGCTACACCTTC.

In this sample, this clonotype turned up many times. This rearrangement joins TRBV11-2 to TRBJ1-2; possible D gene TRBD1, 5 bases. CDR1 and CDR2 (germline): SGHAT, FQNNGV. The CDR3 totals 15 residues. Between the trimmed V and J ends, which lost 1 base and 6 bases, there was a span of 15 bases. CDR3 sequence reads: CASSLVRSQGHGYTF. In DNA, the CDR3 is TGTGCCAGCAGCTTAGTCCGATCTCAGGGACATGGCTACACCTTC.

There are many counts of this clonotype. The V call is TRBV3-1, the J call TRBJ1-1, with 9 nucleotides matching TRBD1. This CDR3 region has 14 residues. Germline V gene lookup returns CDR1 LGHDT and CDR2 YNNKEL (reference sequence). With 3 bases clipped from V and 5 bases from J, the junction kept 4 bases outside the gene matches. Here the CDR3 DNA reads TGTGCCAGCAGCCACCAGGGACAGGGAACTGAAGCTTTCTTT. Encoded protein: CASSHQGQGTEAFF.

There are many counts of this clonotype. This chain links TRBV12-3 or TRBV12-4 with TRBJ1-6; unclear D gene. With 2 bases removed from V and 7 bases from J, the gap between germline ends came to 6 bases. The CDR3 has 13 residues. The CDR3 region has the DNA TGTGCCAGCAGTTTAACAGAGAATTCACCCCTCCACTTT. This sequence encodes CASSLTENSPLHF.

This clonotype was detected ten times or more. The chain carries TRBV3-1 and TRBJ2-3; no firm D call. Germline V gene data show CDR1 as LGHDT and CDR2 as YNNKEL (reference sequence). V was shortened by 4 bases and J by 6 bases, with 5 bases between the two germline ends. The CDR3 runs 11 residues. The CDR3 DNA reads as TGTGCCAGCAGCCGACTCGATACGCAGTATTTT. This gives the protein CASSRLDTQYF.

This clonotype has ten or more counts. The chain combines TRBV11-2 with TRBJ2-7; D remains ambiguous. V lost 2 bases and J lost 3, with 8 bases in between. The CDR3 has 13 residues. Looked up from germline, CDR1 is SGHAT and CDR2 is FQNNGV. Here the CDR3 reads CASSLYADYEQYF. Here the CDR3 DNA reads TGTGCCAGCAGCTTATACGCCGACTACGAGCAGTACTTC.

A remark on this clonotype: One base away lies a much larger clone, so this may be a sequencing read error. The J gene is TRBJ2-3, the V gene TRBV7-2; D ambiguous. The J call may not be correct, given that the DNA end is closer to TRBJ1-5. CDR3 length: 14 amino acids. CDR1 and CDR2 from the germline V gene are SGHTA and FQGNSA. The CDR3, as DNA: TGTGCCAGCAGCCAAGACCAAGTCACAGATACGCAGCATTTT. Its translation: CASSQDQVTDTQHF.

At least ten counts were recorded for this clonotype. The V and J genes are TRBV27 and TRBJ2-3, with 8 bases lining up with TRBD2. The CDR3 spans 15 residues. Germline V gives CDR1 MNHEY, CDR2 SMNVEV (reference sequence). The V gene end was trimmed by 4 bases and the J gene end by 3 bases; junction bases not matched to a gene: 6. The CDR3 region has the DNA TGTGCCAGCAGTTCGGGACTAGGATGGACAGATACGCAGTATTTT. This encodes CASSSGLGWTDTQYF.

This clonotype was observed at least ten times. The chain joins TRBV2 to TRBJ2-2, with a possible D match to TRBD2 (5 bases). The V end was cut by 4 bases, the J end by 7 bases, with 7 bases between. In germline, CDR1 is SNHLY, CDR2 FYNNEI. The CDR3 runs 12 residues. The DNA of the CDR3 is TGTGCCAGCAGTGCGAGCGGCGGGGAGCTGTTTTTT. Residues: CASSASGGELFF.

In its sample, this clonotype was seen a few times. The chain recombines TRBV5-1 with TRBJ2-5; 11 positions agree with TRBD1. This CDR3 contains 15 residues. Germline V lookup: CDR1 SGHRS, CDR2 YFSETQ. J gave up 3 bases and V 4 bases, and 5 bases lay outside the gene matches. DNA of the CDR3: TGCGCCAGCAGCAGGGGGACAGGGGGGGAAGAGACCCAGTACTTC. It translates to CASSRGTGGEETQYF.

This clonotype was seen only a few times. This sequence joins TRBV6-1 and TRBJ2-7; 7 nucleotides match TRBD1. Judging by the DNA end, TRBJ2-1 fits better; the J call may be wrong. CDR3 size: 13 residues. In germline, CDR1 is MNHNS, CDR2 SASEGT. The chain's CDR3 is CASRPGQSYEQFF. The DNA of the CDR3 is TGTGCCAGCAGACCGGGACAGTCCTACGAGCAGTTCTTC.

At least ten counts were recorded for this clonotype. The chain couples TRBV28 to TRBJ1-1; 8 nucleotides line up with TRBD1. The CDR3 totals 14 residues. The germline CDR1 and CDR2 sequences are MDHEN and SYDVKM. The V segment lost 6 bases and the J segment 5 bases; nucleotides outside the gene matches: 8. CDR3 amino acids: CASRAGGGRTEAFF. Here the CDR3 DNA reads TGTGCCAGCAGAGCAGGGGGCGGAAGGACTGAAGCTTTCTTT.

Points on this clonotype: An end of the junction differs from the germline gene, which may be a read error. V is TRBV20-1 and J is TRBJ2-1, with TRBD2 matching over 13 bases. Looked up from germline, CDR1 is DFQATT and CDR2 is SNEGSKA (reference sequence). The CDR3 has 21 residues. CDR3 region: CSATDRTGGLAGVKTYYEQFF. In DNA form, the CDR3 reads TGCAGTGCCACCGACAGGACGGGTGGACTAGCGGGAGTAAAGACCTACTATGAGCAGTTCTTC.

DNA for the CDR3: TGTGCCAGCAGTTTATCGGGCGGAAATAATTCACCCCTCCACTTT. Encoded protein: CASSLSGGNNSPLHF. The V and J genes are TRBV27 and TRBJ1-6; D gene ambiguous. V was shortened by 0 bases and J by 5 bases, with 8 bases between the two germline ends. Germline V gene sequence: CDR1 MNHEY, CDR2 SMNVEV (reference sequence). This CDR3 comprises 15 residues.

In this sample, this clonotype turned up a few times. This rearrangement joins TRBV24-1 to TRBJ2-1; D gene uncertain. Looked up from germline, CDR1 is KGHDR and CDR2 is SFDVKD. V dropped 5 bases and J dropped 5 bases, with 9 bases sitting between them. CDR3 size: 13 residues. The CDR3 spells CATSVTFHNEQFF. The CDR3 coding sequence is TGTGCCACCAGTGTTACTTTTCACAATGAGCAGTTCTTC.